The present T cell receptor (beta chain) was sequenced within a study of T-cell reconstitution after alpha-beta-depleted transplantation in children. Regarding the study as a whole: High day-60 TCRbeta diversity in some patients came from surviving recipient T cells and thymic progenitors. A year post-transplant, T-cell counts and diversity derived mostly from newly produced T cells. There were reportedly several hundred expanded graft clones from which alpha-beta T cells came about two months after transplant.

Trimming left V 5 bases short and J 9 bases short, with 17 bases between. Per germline, CDR1 SEHNR and CDR2 FQNEAQ (reference sequence). The length of the CDR3 is 13 residues. Note on this clonotype: Antigen unknown.

The library targeted TCRbeta and was prepared with unique molecular identifiers. One entry per CDR3 protein results from TCRdb running MiXCR on the PCR reads. The sample carries about 980,000 distinct CDR3 sequences, 25% to 30% recorded once. The TCR was taken from a boy younger than two who had a stem cell transplant for SCID, so the T cells may come from the graft donor. The sample in question was PBMCs, mostly from graft donor cells, obtained 360 days after TCRalphabeta/CD19-depleted stem cell transplant. V is TRBV7-9 and J is TRBJ2-7; D unclear. The CDR3 reads CASSPRYSRVQYF. CDR3 bases: TGTGCCAGCAGCCCCCGATATTCTCGGGTGCAGTACTTC.